One and the same sample provided the 19 T cell receptor beta chains below, sequenced in a study of blood T cell repertoires in COVID-19. Using immunoSEQ multiplex PCR, the repertoire was profiled, and TCRdb retains in-frame clones only, with some absent. The profile shows roughly 80,000 clones, 75% to 95% of them singletons. Sequencing used peripheral blood. Receptors were obtained from a woman between 50 and 59 years old in a cohort sampled during active COVID-19.

The chain has TRBV19 and TRBJ1-4; D is ambiguous. From germline, CDR1 is LNHDA and CDR2 SQIVND (reference sequence). With 7 bases removed from V and 3 bases from J, the gap between germline ends came to 12 bases. The CDR3 runs 14 residues. The CDR3 reads CASTPQASNEKLFF. For the CDR3, the DNA is TGTGCCAGTACCCCCCAGGCATCTAATGAAAAACTGTTTTTT.

The chain uses TRBV19 and TRBJ2-7; possibly TRBD2 for D (6 bases). Germline CDR1 is LNHDA and CDR2 is SQIVND (reference sequence). This CDR3 contains 13 residues. The V gene lost 6 bases and the J gene lost 5 bases, with 14 bases spanning the gap. CDR3 sequence: CASSSLRGDEQYF. The CDR3 region has the DNA TGTGCCAGTAGCAGCCTGCGGGGCGACGAGCAGTACTTC.

The V and J genes are TRBV28 and TRBJ2-2; tentatively, D is TRBD1 (5 bases). CDR1 is MDHEN and CDR2 is SYDVKM in the germline V gene. The CDR3 runs to 13 residues. V lost 8 bases and J lost 2, with 9 bases in between. The CDR3 loop reads CASLGVNTGELFF. The CDR3 DNA reads as TGTGCCAGCCTAGGGGTTAACACCGGGGAGCTGTTTTTT.

The DNA of the CDR3 is TGTGCCAGTAGTAAATCGGGACAGGGGGTGAGAAATTCACCCCTCCACTTT. It is translated as CASSKSGQGVRNSPLHF. V usage is TRBV19 and J usage is TRBJ1-6, with 11 bases aligning to TRBD1. This CDR3 is built from 17 residues. Germline V gives CDR1 LNHDA, CDR2 SQIVND (reference sequence). Trimming took 4 bases from V and 7 from J; bases not matched to a gene: 9.

The chain is built from TRBV7-2 and TRBJ2-1; 12 positions agree with TRBD2. Germline V lookup: CDR1 SGHTA, CDR2 FQGNSA. Trimming removed 5 bases from V and 5 bases from J; junction bases left unmatched: 4. The CDR3 runs 15 residues. Written as DNA, the CDR3 is TGTGCCAGCAGCCAGACTAGCGGGGGCCACAATGAGCAGTTCTTC. Translated, it gives CASSQTSGGHNEQFF.

This clone appeared a single time. The J gene is TRBJ2-1, the V gene TRBV10-3; D is undetermined. Trimming stripped 8 bases from V and 7 bases from J, with 15 bases between. The CDR3 totals 13 residues. The V gene's germline CDR1 is ENHRY and CDR2 SYGVKD. The CDR3 DNA reads as TGTGCCATCTCGAGAGAGGTTGTAAATGAGCAGTTCTTC. Protein product: CAISREVVNEQFF.

The rearrangement links TRBV6-5 to TRBJ1-5; 9 nucleotides align to TRBD1. Per germline, CDR1 MNHEY and CDR2 SVGAGI. The V segment lost 6 bases and the J segment 3 bases; nucleotides outside the gene matches: 3. This CDR3 has 14 residues. The CDR3 bases are TGTGCCAGCAGGGGACAGGGCTTCAATCAGCCCCAGCATTTT. Its translation: CASRGQGFNQPQHF.

This clone appeared a single time. The chain employs TRBV5-6 and TRBJ2-1, with D perhaps TRBD2 (7 bases). Germline values: CDR1 SGHDT, CDR2 YYEEEE. V lost 0 bases and J lost 8, with 15 bases in between. The CDR3 has 15 residues. Written as DNA, the CDR3 is TGTGCCAGCAGCTTGGCCAAACCGGGGGGCGATGAGCAGTTCTTC. Protein: CASSLAKPGGDEQFF.

The chain combines TRBV6-6 with TRBJ1-2, with D possibly being TRBD1 (6 bases). The germline CDR1 and CDR2 sequences are MNHNY and SVGAGI (reference sequence). The CDR3 sequence is 14 residues long. Trimming left V 6 bases short and J 2 bases short, with 13 bases between. The CDR3 DNA reads TGTGCCAGCAGACCTGGACAGCTGAACTATGGCTACACCTTC. Amino acid sequence: CASRPGQLNYGYTF.

The chain recombines TRBV5-1 with TRBJ2-6, with 11 bases lining up with TRBD1. The CDR3 covers 16 residues. The germline V gene encodes CDR1 SGHRS and CDR2 YFSETQ. The junction had 4 bases not matched to a gene; V was cut back by 4 bases and J by 4 bases. Here the CDR3 DNA reads TGCGCCAGCAGCCAGGACAGGGGGCCAGGGGCCAACGTCCTGACTTTC. It yields the protein CASSQDRGPGANVLTF.

V gene TRBV6-5 combines with J gene TRBJ1-5; 7 bases map to TRBD1. V was clipped by 6 bases and J by 5 bases; unmatched bases: 4. CDR1 is MNHEY and CDR2 is SVGAGI in the germline V gene. The CDR3 is made up of 13 amino acids. The CDR3 DNA reads TGTGCCAGCAGGACAGGGACTCATCAGCCCCAGCATTTT. Amino acids: CASRTGTHQPQHF.

This clone was recorded only once. The V and J genes are TRBV30 and TRBJ2-1; D gene uncertain. Germline V lookup: CDR1 GTSNPN, CDR2 SVGIG (reference sequence). The CDR3 is 12 amino acids. The ends were cut back, 0 bases at V and 9 bases at J, with 9 bases in the middle. The CDR3 sequence: CAWSVSGIEQFF. CDR3 bases: TGTGCCTGGAGTGTATCCGGTATTGAGCAGTTCTTC.

The chain couples TRBV6-5 to TRBJ2-1; TRBD2 agrees at 14 bases. The length of the CDR3 is 16 residues. The germline gives CDR1 MNHEY, CDR2 SVGAGI. After removal of 4 bases from V and 8 bases from J, the junction contained 7 bases not matched to a gene. The CDR3 sequence: CASSFLGTSGGDEQFF. Written as DNA, the CDR3 is TGTGCCAGCAGTTTCCTCGGGACTAGCGGGGGCGATGAGCAGTTCTTC.

V and J are TRBV5-1 and TRBJ2-1; D uncertain. The germline gives CDR1 SGHRS, CDR2 YFSETQ. The length of the CDR3 is 16 residues. Trimming cost V 4 bases and J 1 base, with 15 bases left between them. The CDR3 loop is CASSSYGVRSYNEQFF. The CDR3 bases are TGCGCCAGCAGCAGCTACGGAGTGCGTTCCTACAATGAGCAGTTCTTC.

The V gene is TRBV3-1 (or the pseudogene TRBV3-2), the J gene TRBJ2-5; D call uncertain. There are 11 residues in the CDR3. V was clipped by 1 base and J by 8 bases, with 5 bases between them. CDR1 and CDR2 from the germline V gene are LGHDT and YNNKEL (reference sequence). CDR3 sequence reads: CASSQVATQYF. Written as DNA, the CDR3 is TGTGCCAGCAGCCAAGTGGCTACCCAGTACTTC.

The chain carries TRBV5-1 and TRBJ2-3, with 10 bases fitting TRBD2. V lost 0 bases, J lost 2 bases, and 9 bases stayed unmatched. Germline lookup yields CDR1 SGHRS and CDR2 YFSETQ. The CDR3 has 18 amino acids. CDR3 coding DNA: TGCGCCAGCAGCTTGGAGGGTAGCGGGGGGCCTGCCACAGATACGCAGTATTTT. Translating gives CASSLEGSGGPATDTQYF.

This chain links TRBV7-8 with TRBJ2-2; 9 bases agree with TRBD1. From germline, CDR1 is SGHVS and CDR2 FQNEAQ. J lost 15 bases, V lost 5 bases, and 10 bases had no gene match. The CDR3 totals 13 residues. For the CDR3, the DNA is TGTGCCAGCAGCGCCCCGGGGACAGGGATGTTGTTTTTT. As protein: CASSAPGTGMLFF.

The chain joins TRBV18 to TRBJ2-1; 12 bases agree with TRBD1. Looked up from germline, CDR1 is KGHSH and CDR2 is LQKENI. This CDR3 comprises 18 residues. After removal of 3 bases from V and 3 bases from J, the junction contained 9 bases not matched to a gene. CDR3 amino acids: CASSPRGGQGASYNEQFF. Here the CDR3 DNA reads TGTGCCAGCTCACCCCGAGGGGGACAGGGGGCGAGCTACAATGAGCAGTTCTTC.

The CDR3 coding sequence is TGCGCCAGCAGCTTGGACAGACTAGCGGGGAAGACCAACACAGATACGCAGTATTTT. This codes for CASSLDRLAGKTNTDTQYF. The gene calls are TRBV5-1 and TRBJ2-3; TRBD2 matches 11 bases. CDR1 and CDR2 (germline): SGHRS, YFSETQ. This CDR3 is built from 19 residues. The J segment lost 2 bases and the V segment lost 0 bases, leaving 11 bases of the junction unmatched.